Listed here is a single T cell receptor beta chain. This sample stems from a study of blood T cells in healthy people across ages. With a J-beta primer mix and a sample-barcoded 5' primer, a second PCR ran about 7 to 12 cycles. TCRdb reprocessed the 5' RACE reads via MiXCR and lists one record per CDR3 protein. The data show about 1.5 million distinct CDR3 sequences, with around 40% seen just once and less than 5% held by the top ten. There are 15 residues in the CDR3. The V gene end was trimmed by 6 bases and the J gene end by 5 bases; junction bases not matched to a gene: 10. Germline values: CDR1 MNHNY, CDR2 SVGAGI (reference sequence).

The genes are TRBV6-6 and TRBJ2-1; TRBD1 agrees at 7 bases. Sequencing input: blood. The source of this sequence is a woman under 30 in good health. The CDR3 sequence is CASRTWTGYHNEQFF. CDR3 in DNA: TGTGCCAGCAGGACTTGGACAGGCTACCACAATGAGCAGTTCTTC.